This T cell receptor beta chain was retrieved from a study of neurological immune-mediated disorders. This clonotype has a count of ten or more. As yet, its antigen is unknown. V shed 6 bases, J shed 8 bases, and the junction held 6 bases outside the gene matches. Germline V CDR1 and CDR2: MNHEY, SMNVEV (reference sequence). There are 13 residues in the CDR3. Sorted libraries drew on about a million CD4+ or CD8+ T cells. The cDNA was synthesized by 5'RACE incorporating 10-nucleotide random UMIs. Sequencing runs each yielded over 160 million TCR-beta sequences from 15-18 subjects. TCRdb reprocessed the 5' RACE reads with MiXCR, giving one entry per CDR3 protein. The sample yields under 50,000 distinct CDR3 sequences, around a tenth seen once. General observations from the study: Sharing of CDR3 amino acid sequences among expanded clones across subjects was absent, suggesting private repertoires in all groups.

The sample comprised CD4+ T cells from blood. The rearrangement joins TRBV27 to TRBJ2-1; 8 bases match TRBD1. The TCR comes from a woman aged 25 to 39 with HTLV-1-associated myelopathy (HAM/TSP). The CDR3 loop is CASRRTGPYEQFF. CDR3 coding DNA: TGTGCCAGCAGAAGGACAGGGCCATATGAGCAGTTCTTC.